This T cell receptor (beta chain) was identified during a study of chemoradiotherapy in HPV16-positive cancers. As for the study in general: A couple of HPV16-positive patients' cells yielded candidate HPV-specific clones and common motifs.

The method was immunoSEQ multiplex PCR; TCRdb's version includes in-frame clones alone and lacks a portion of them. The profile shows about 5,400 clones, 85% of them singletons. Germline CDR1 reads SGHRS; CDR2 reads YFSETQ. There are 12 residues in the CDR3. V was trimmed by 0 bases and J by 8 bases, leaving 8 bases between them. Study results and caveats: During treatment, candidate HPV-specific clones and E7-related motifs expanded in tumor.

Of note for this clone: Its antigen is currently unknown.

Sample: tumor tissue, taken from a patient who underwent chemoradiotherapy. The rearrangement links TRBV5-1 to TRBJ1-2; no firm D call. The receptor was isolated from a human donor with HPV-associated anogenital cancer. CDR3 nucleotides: TGCGCCAGCAGCTTGGGGCAAGAAGGCTACACCTTC. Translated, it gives CASSLGQEGYTF.